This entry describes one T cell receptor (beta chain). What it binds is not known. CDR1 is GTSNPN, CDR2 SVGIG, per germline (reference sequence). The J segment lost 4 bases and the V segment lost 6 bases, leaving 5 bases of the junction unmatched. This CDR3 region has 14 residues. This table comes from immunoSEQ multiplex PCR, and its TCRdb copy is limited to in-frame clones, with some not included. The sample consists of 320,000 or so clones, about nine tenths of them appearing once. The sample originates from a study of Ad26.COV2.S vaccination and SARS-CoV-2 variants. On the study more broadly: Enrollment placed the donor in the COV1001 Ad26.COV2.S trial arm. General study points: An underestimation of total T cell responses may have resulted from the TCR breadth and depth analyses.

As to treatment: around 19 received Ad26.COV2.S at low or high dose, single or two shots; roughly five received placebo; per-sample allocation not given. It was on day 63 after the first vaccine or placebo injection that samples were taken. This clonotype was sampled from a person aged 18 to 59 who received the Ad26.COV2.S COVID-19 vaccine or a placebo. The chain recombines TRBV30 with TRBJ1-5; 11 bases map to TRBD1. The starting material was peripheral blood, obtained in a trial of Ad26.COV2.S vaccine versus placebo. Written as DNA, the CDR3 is TGTGCCTGCAAGGGGACAGGGGGAAATCAGCCCCAGCATTTT. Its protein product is CACKGTGGNQPQHF.